Listed below are T cell receptor beta chains from one sample, sequenced in a study of blood T cell repertoires in COVID-19. Here immunoSEQ multiplex PCR was the method, and the copy in TCRdb shows in-frame clones only, minus some. The table includes some 97,000 clones, around 88% detected once. Material for sequencing was peripheral blood. Receptors originate from a human donor in a cohort sampled during active COVID-19. The CDR3 runs from the conserved cysteine through the conserved F or W. D genes are given only for firm matches. Rows may omit the clone size; those that give it use once, few, many or a size class.

v_gene	abundance	j_gene	d_gene	CDR3aa	CDR3nt
TRBV5-4	.	TRBJ2-7	TRBD2	CASSFSGRTYEQYF	TGTGCCAGCAGCTTTAGCGGGAGGACCTACGAGCAGTACTTC
TRBV28	.	TRBJ2-1	TRBD2	CASSLATSAYNEQFF	TGTGCCAGCAGTTTAGCGACTAGCGCCTACAATGAGCAGTTCTTC
TRBV7-9	.	TRBJ2-1	TRBD2	CASSRTSGGLNEQFF	TGTGCCAGCAGCCGGACTAGCGGAGGTCTCAATGAGCAGTTCTTC
TRBV5-1	.	TRBJ2-1	TRBD2	CASDLYGLAGEISNEQFF	TGCGCCAGCGACCTTTACGGGCTAGCGGGAGAGATCTCAAATGAGCAGTTCTTC
TRBV5-1	.	TRBJ2-7	TRBD1	CASSSGTGFYEQYF	TGCGCCAGCAGCTCCGGGACAGGGTTTTACGAGCAGTACTTC
TRBV6-5	.	TRBJ1-3	.	CASSSGSSGNTIYF	TGTGCCAGCTCGTCAGGAAGCTCTGGAAACACCATATATTTT
TRBV7-2	.	TRBJ2-2	TRBD1	CASSLDWDRDTGELFF	TGTGCCAGCAGCTTAGATTGGGACAGGGACACCGGGGAGCTGTTTTTT
TRBV6-2/TRBV6-3	once	TRBJ1-3	.	CASSYGTSGNTIYF	TGTGCCAGCAGTTACGGGACATCTGGAAACACCATATATTTT
TRBV2	.	TRBJ1-3	TRBD1	CASRRQGYSGNTIYF	TGTGCCAGCCGAAGACAGGGCTACTCTGGAAACACCATATATTTT
TRBV14	.	TRBJ2-5	TRBD2	CASTRGGSGQETQYF	TGTGCCAGCACCCGAGGCGGTAGCGGGCAAGAGACCCAGTACTTC
TRBV24-1	.	TRBJ2-6	.	CATSDYKPGGANVLTF	TGTGCCACCAGTGATTACAAACCCGGGGGGGCCAACGTCCTGACTTTC
TRBV7-2	.	TRBJ2-7	TRBD1	CASSTTGGLSYEQYF	TGTGCCAGCAGCACTACAGGGGGACTTTCCTACGAGCAGTACTTC
TRBV5-1	.	TRBJ2-1	.	CASSLTNGLGNEQFF	TGCGCCAGCAGCCTGACTAATGGGCTCGGCAATGAGCAGTTCTTC
TRBV6-5	.	TRBJ1-1	TRBD1	CASSYLRAGGNTEAFF	TGTGCCAGCAGTTACCTGAGGGCAGGGGGCAACACTGAAGCTTTCTTT
TRBV10-3	once	TRBJ2-7	TRBD2	CAIKPGLAGDEQYF	TGTGCCATCAAACCGGGACTAGCGGGAGACGAGCAGTACTTC
TRBV2	.	TRBJ2-3	TRBD2	CASSLLLAGGDTQYF	TGTGCCAGCAGCCTCTTACTAGCGGGAGGGGATACGCAGTATTTT
TRBV25-1	.	TRBJ2-5	TRBD1	CASSEWDRIQETQYF	TGTGCCAGCAGTGAATGGGACAGGATACAAGAGACCCAGTACTTC
TRBV6-2/TRBV6-3	.	TRBJ1-1	TRBD1	CASSRPTGSEAFF	TGTGCCAGCAGTAGACCGACAGGGAGTGAAGCTTTCTTT
TRBV24-1	.	TRBJ1-6	.	CATSDPKMGNSPLHF	TGTGCCACCAGTGACCCCAAGATGGGCAATTCACCCCTCCACTTT
TRBV5-6	.	TRBJ2-5	TRBD2	CASSSRTSGKRETQYF	TGTGCCAGCAGCTCAAGGACTAGCGGAAAGCGGGAGACCCAGTACTTC
TRBV24-1	.	TRBJ1-1	TRBD1	CATSDGTGLEAFF	TGTGCCACCAGTGATGGGACAGGGCTTGAAGCTTTCTTT
TRBV13	.	TRBJ2-1	TRBD1	CASSIQTGGRVF	TGTGCCAGCAGCATACAGACAGGGGGAAGGGTCTTC
TRBV24-1	.	TRBJ2-2	TRBD2	CATSENREVQELFF	TGTGCCACCAGTGAGAACCGGGAGGTCCAAGAGCTGTTTTTT
TRBV18	.	TRBJ2-5	.	CASSPARETQYF	TGTGCCAGCTCACCGGCGAGGGAGACCCAGTACTTC
TRBV5-1	.	TRBJ2-1	TRBD1	CASRRGPEPVQFF	TGCGCCAGCCGCAGGGGGCCAGAACCGGTACAGTTCTTC
TRBV27	.	TRBJ1-4	.	CASSFTGINEKLFF	TGTGCCAGCAGTTTTACAGGGATTAATGAAAAACTGTTTTTT
TRBV18	few	TRBJ2-7	TRBD1	CASSSEGTGGSYEQYF	TGTGCCAGCTCATCAGAAGGGACAGGGGGTTCCTACGAGCAGTACTTC
TRBV30	.	TRBJ1-1	.	CAWGGQMNTEAFF	TGTGCCTGGGGCGGACAGATGAACACTGAAGCTTTCTTT
TRBV6-5	.	TRBJ1-4	.	CASSSQTHTSGKLFF	TGTGCCAGCAGTTCCCAGACTCACACCTCCGGAAAACTGTTTTTT
TRBV19	.	TRBJ2-1	.	CASSIVQRQSSYNEQFF	TGTGCCAGTAGTATAGTCCAGCGCCAGAGCTCCTACAATGAGCAGTTCTTC
TRBV24-1	.	TRBJ1-1	TRBD1	CATSEGGQVKEAFF	TGTGCCACCAGTGAGGGGGGACAGGTGAAGGAAGCTTTCTTT
TRBV7-9	.	TRBJ2-7	.	CASSSPEGVHPYEQYF	TGTGCCAGCAGCTCCCCGGAGGGCGTTCACCCCTACGAGCAGTACTTC
TRBV5-1	.	TRBJ2-3	TRBD1	CASSSLGGVGTDTQYF	TGCGCCAGCAGCTCCTTAGGGGGCGTAGGTACAGATACGCAGTATTTT
TRBV11-1	.	TRBJ1-2	.	CASSSAGEGYGYTF	TGTGCCAGCAGCTCTGCAGGGGAGGGCTATGGCTACACCTTC
TRBV7-4	.	TRBJ2-7	.	CASSLVRAGPLEQYF	TGTGCCAGCAGCTTAGTAAGGGCGGGACCCCTCGAGCAGTACTTC
TRBV15	once	TRBJ2-5	.	CATSMEGRETQYF	TGTGCCACCAGCATGGAGGGGCGGGAGACCCAGTACTTC
TRBV10-3	.	TRBJ1-2	.	CATMTKYGYTF	TGTGCCACTATGACAAAGTATGGCTACACCTTC
TRBV12-3/TRBV12-4	.	TRBJ1-2	.	CASSRGSYGYTF	TGTGCCAGCAGCAGGGGAAGCTATGGCTACACCTTC
TRBV7-9	.	TRBJ2-1	TRBD2	CASSLAGGPHNEQFF	TGTGCCAGCAGCTTAGCGGGAGGGCCTCACAATGAGCAGTTCTTC
TRBV30	.	TRBJ1-4	TRBD1	CAWRPWAGGVEKLFF	TGTGCCTGGCGCCCCTGGGCAGGGGGCGTCGAAAAACTGTTTTTT
TRBV6-1	.	TRBJ2-3	.	CASSDSGPAADTQYF	TGTGCCAGCAGTGACAGCGGCCCAGCGGCAGATACGCAGTATTTT
TRBV7-2	once	TRBJ2-7	TRBD2	CASSTISGKSAEQYF	TGTGCCAGCAGTACCATTAGCGGGAAGTCCGCCGAGCAGTACTTC
TRBV15	.	TRBJ1-5	.	CATSPVNQPQHF	TGTGCCACCAGCCCGGTCAATCAGCCCCAGCATTTT